The T cell receptor (beta chain) described here comes from a study of control samples from healthy donors and cancer patients. V dropped 2 bases and J dropped 4; count of bases not matched to a gene: 13. This CDR3 spans 18 amino acids. Germline-derived CDR1 and CDR2 are MNHNS and SASEGT. Sequencing used immunoSEQ multiplex PCR; TCRdb keeps in-frame clones, though not all of them. In the table there are fewer than 90,000 clones, about 88% of which are singletons. Sample: blood. The receptor comes from a woman between 50 and 59 years old in good health. V gene TRBV6-1 combines with J gene TRBJ1-3; 8 positions match TRBD1. For the CDR3, the DNA is TGTGCCAGCAGTGAAAGAGGGGACAGGCTCTCGTCAGGAAACACCATATATTTT. Translating gives CASSERGDRLSSGNTIYF.